The rows below give T cell receptor beta chains drawn from one sample of a study of T cells in Graves' hyperthyroidism and ophthalmopathy. Via MiXCR, TCRdb re-called the multiplex PCR reads, giving one row per CDR3 protein. The sample has about 400,000 distinct CDR3 sequences, around 13% seen once. Material for sequencing was blood. The receptors originated from a woman in her twenties or thirties with Graves' ophthalmopathy. CDR3s include the opening cysteine and the closing phenylalanine or tryptophan. The order of the fields is J gene, V gene, D gene, clone size, CDR3 protein, CDR3 DNA. A D gene is named only where the DNA matches it firmly. Size values are once, few and many counts, or a class for expanded clones, and some rows have none.

>TRBJ1-2|TRBV24-1|-|few
CATSDRRLNYGYTF
TGTGCCACCAGTGATCGACGGCTTAACTATGGCTACACCTTC
>TRBJ1-2|TRBV13|-|many
CASSLGTGRYGYTF
TGTGCCAGCAGCTTAGGAACAGGGAGATATGGCTACACCTTC
>TRBJ1-1|TRBV30|-|many
CAWSVRDEAFF
TGTGCCTGGAGTGTGCGGGACGAAGCTTTCTTT
>TRBJ1-5|TRBV5-6|-|many
CASSFGSSRNQPQHF
TGTGCCAGCAGCTTTGGGTCCTCCCGCAATCAGCCCCAGCATTTT
>TRBJ2-4|TRBV27|TRBD2|-
CASSPLAGLQLAKNIQYF
TGTGCCAGCAGTCCCCTAGCGGGGCTACAATTAGCCAAAAACATTCAGTACTTC
>TRBJ2-5|TRBV3-1|TRBD2|few
CASSQSGGSEETQYF
TGTGCCAGCAGCCAAAGCGGGGGTAGTGAGGAGACCCAGTACTTC
>TRBJ2-2|TRBV2|-|once
CASSDGGPGTGELFF
TGTGCCAGCAGTGACGGGGGGCCGGGTACCGGGGAGCTGTTTTTT
>TRBJ1-5|TRBV6-7|-|few
CASSYWENQPQHF
TGTGCCAGCAGTTACTGGGAAAATCAGCCCCAGCATTTT
>TRBJ1-6|TRBV28|-|many
CASSLFSRKQNSPLHF
TGTGCCAGCAGTTTATTCTCCAGAAAGCAAAATTCACCCCTCCACTTT
>TRBJ1-3|TRBV27|-|few
CASSSDSSSGNTIYF
TGTGCCAGCAGCAGCGACAGCAGCTCTGGAAACACCATATATTTT
>TRBJ1-1|TRBV10-2|-|-
CASSEGGPYEAFF
TGCGCCAGCAGTGAAGGAGGGCCTTATGAAGCTTTCTTT
>TRBJ1-3|TRBV7-2|-|-
CASTPGTSERNTIYF
TGTGCCAGCACCCCCGGGACGTCCGAGCGGAACACCATATATTTT
>TRBJ2-3|TRBV28|TRBD2|many
CASSKTSGGFTDTQYF
TGTGCCAGCAGCAAGACTAGCGGGGGGTTCACAGATACGCAGTATTTT
>TRBJ2-7|TRBV20-1|-|many
CSARKRRESSYEQYF
TGCAGTGCTAGAAAACGGAGGGAGAGCTCCTACGAGCAGTACTTC
>TRBJ1-2|TRBV2|-|-
CASSESSVGWVDYGYTF
TGTGCCAGCAGTGAAAGTAGTGTAGGTTGGGTTGACTATGGCTACACCTTC